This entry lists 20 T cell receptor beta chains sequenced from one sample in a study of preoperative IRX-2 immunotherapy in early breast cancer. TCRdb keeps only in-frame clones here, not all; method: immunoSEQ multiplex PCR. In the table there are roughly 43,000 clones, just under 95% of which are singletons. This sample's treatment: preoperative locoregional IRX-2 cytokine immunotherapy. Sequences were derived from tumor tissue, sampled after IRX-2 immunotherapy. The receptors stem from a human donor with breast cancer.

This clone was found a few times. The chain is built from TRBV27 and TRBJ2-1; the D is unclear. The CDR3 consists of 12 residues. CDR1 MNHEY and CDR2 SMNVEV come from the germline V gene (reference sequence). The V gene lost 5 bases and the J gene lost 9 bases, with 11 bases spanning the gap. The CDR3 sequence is CASSDQSGEQFF. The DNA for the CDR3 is TGTGCCAGCAGTGACCAATCGGGTGAGCAGTTCTTC.

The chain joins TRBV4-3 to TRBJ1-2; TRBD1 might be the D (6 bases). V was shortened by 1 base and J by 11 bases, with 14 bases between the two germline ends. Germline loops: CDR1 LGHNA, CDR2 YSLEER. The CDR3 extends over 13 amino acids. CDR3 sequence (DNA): TGCGCCAGCAGCCAAGTAGGAACAGGGACATACACCTTC. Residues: CASSQVGTGTYTF.

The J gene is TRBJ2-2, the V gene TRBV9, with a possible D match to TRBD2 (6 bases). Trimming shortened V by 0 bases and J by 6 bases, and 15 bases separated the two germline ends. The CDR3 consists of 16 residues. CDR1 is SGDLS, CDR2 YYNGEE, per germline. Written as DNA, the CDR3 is TGTGCCAGCAGCGTAGATGCGGGGTCCCCCTCCGGGGAGCTGTTTTTT. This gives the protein CASSVDAGSPSGELFF. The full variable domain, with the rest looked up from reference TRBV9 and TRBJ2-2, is DSGVTQTPKHLITATGQRVTLRCSPRSGDLSVYWYQQSLDQGLQFLIQYYNGEERAKGNILERFSAQQFPDLHSELNLSSLELGDSALYFCASSVDAGSPSGELFFGEGSRLTVL.

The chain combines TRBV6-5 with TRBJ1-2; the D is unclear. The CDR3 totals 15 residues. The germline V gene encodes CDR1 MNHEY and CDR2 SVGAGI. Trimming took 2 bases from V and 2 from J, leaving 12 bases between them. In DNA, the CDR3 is TGTGCCAGCAGTTACAGGGTAGGGAGGAACTATGGCTACACCTTC. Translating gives CASSYRVGRNYGYTF.

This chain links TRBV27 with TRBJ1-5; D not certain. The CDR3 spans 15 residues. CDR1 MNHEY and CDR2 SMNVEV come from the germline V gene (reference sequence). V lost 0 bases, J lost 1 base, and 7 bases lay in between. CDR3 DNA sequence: TGTGCCAGCAGTTTATCGGCTGGGAGCAATCAGCCCCAGCATTTT. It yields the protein CASSLSAGSNQPQHF.

The CDR3 reads CASSIVDTFHEQYF. CDR3 DNA sequence: TGTGCCAGTAGTATAGTCGACACCTTCCACGAGCAGTACTTC. This chain connects TRBV19 to TRBJ2-7; D uncertain. Trimming took 1 base from V and 5 from J, leaving 12 bases between them. This CDR3 is built from 14 residues. Germline V gene sequence: CDR1 LNHDA, CDR2 SQIVND (reference sequence).

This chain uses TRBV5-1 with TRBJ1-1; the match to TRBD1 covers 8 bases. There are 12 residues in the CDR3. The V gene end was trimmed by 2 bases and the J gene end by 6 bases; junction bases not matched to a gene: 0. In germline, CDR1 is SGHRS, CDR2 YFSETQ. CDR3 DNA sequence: TGCGCCAGCAGCTTACAGGGGGCTGAAGCTTTCTTT. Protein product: CASSLQGAEAFF.

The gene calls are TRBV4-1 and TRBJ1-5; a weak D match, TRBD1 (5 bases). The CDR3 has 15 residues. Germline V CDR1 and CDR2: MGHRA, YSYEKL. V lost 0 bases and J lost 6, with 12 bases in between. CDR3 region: CASSQDGGNGQPQHF. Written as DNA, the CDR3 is TGCGCCAGCAGCCAAGATGGGGGGAATGGTCAGCCCCAGCATTTT.

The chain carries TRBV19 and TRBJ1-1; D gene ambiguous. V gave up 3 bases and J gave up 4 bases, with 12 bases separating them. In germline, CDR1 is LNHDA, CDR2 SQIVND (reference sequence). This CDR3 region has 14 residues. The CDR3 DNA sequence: TGTGCCAGTAGTATTGGCGCATTTGCCACTGAAGCTTTCTTT. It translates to CASSIGAFATEAFF.

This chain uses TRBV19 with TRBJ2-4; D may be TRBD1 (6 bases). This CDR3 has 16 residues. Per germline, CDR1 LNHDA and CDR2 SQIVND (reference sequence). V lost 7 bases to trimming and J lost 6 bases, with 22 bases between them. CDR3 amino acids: CASTQYLDSRGNIQYF. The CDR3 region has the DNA TGTGCCAGTACCCAATACCTGGACAGCCGGGGAAACATTCAGTACTTC. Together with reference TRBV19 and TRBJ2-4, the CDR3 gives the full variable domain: DGGITQSPKYLFRKEGQNVTLSCEQNLNHDAMYWYRQDPGQGLRLIYYSQIVNDFQKGDIAEGYSVSREKKESFPLTVTSAQKNPTAFYLCASTQYLDSRGNIQYFGAGTRLSVL.

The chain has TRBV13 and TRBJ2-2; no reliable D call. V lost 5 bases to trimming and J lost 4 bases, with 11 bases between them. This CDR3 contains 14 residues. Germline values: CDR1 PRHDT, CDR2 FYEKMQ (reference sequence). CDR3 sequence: CASSLQGPTGELFF. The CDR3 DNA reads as TGTGCCAGCAGCCTCCAAGGGCCCACCGGGGAGCTGTTTTTT.

CDR3 DNA sequence: TGTGCCATCAGCCCCGGGACTAGCGGGACGAGATACAATGAGCAGTTCTTC. Amino acid sequence: CAISPGTSGTRYNEQFF. J is TRBJ2-1 and V is TRBV10-3, with TRBD2 matching 13 bases. CDR1 and CDR2 from the germline V gene are ENHRY and SYGVKD. The V segment lost 6 bases and the J segment 4 bases; nucleotides outside the gene matches: 9. The CDR3 has 17 residues.

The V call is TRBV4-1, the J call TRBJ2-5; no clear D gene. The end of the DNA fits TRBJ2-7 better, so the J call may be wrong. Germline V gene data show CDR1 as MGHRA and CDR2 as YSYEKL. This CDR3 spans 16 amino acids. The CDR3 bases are TGCGCCAGCAGCCACAGAACCGGGCACAGCTCCTACGAGCAGTACTTC. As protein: CASSHRTGHSSYEQYF.

CDR3 bases: TGTGCCAGAAGCTTCTTCGATAGGCATCCCCAGCATTTT. Residues: CARSFFDRHPQHF. The J gene is TRBJ1-5, the V gene TRBV5-3; D is unclear. TRBV5-3 is placed among ORFs of uncertain function. This CDR3 region has 13 residues. V lost 2 bases, J lost 10 bases, and 13 bases lay in between.

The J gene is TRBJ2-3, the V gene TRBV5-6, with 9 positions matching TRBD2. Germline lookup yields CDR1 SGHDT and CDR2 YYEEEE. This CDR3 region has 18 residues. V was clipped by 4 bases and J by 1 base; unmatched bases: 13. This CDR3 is CASSPLRSKRGGTDTQYF. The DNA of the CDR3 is TGTGCCAGCAGCCCCCTCCGGAGTAAGCGGGGGGGCACAGATACGCAGTATTTT. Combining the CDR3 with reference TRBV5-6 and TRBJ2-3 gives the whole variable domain DAGVTQSPTHLIKTRGQQVTLRCSPKSGHDTVSWYQQALGQGPQFIFQYYEEEERQRGNFPDRFSGHQFPNYSSELNVNALLLGDSALYLCASSPLRSKRGGTDTQYFGPGTRLTVL.

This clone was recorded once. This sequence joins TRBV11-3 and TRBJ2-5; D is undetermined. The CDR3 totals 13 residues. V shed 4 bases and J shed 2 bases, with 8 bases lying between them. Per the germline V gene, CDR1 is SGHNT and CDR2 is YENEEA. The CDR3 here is CASSSPSQETQYF. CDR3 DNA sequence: TGTGCCAGCAGCTCCCCATCACAAGAGACCCAGTACTTC. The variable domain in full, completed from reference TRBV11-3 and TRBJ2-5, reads EAGVVQSPRYKIIEKKQPVAFWCNPISGHNTLYWYLQNLGQGPELLIRYENEEAVDDSQLPKDRFSAERLKGVDSTLKIQPAELGDSAVYLCASSSPSQETQYFGPGTRLLVL.

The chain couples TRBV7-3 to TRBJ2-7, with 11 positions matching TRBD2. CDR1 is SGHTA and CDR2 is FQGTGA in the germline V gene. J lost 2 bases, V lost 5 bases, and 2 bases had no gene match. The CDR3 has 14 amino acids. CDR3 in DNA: TGTGCCAGCAGCCTTAGCGGGGGGGCCTACGAGCAGTACTTC. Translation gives CASSLSGGAYEQYF.

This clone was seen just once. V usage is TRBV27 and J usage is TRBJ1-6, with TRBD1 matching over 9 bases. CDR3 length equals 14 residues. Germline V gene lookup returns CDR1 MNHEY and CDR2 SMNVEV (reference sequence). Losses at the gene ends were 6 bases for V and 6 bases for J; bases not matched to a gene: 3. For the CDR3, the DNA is TGTGCCAGCAGCCTGACAGGGGGTAATTCACCCCTCCACTTT. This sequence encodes CASSLTGGNSPLHF.

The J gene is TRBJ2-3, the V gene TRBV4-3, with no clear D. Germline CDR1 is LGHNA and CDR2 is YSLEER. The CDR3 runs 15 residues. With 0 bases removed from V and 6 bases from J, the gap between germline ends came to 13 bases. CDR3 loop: CASSQDSGSTDTQYF. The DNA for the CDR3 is TGCGCCAGCAGCCAAGATTCAGGCTCCACCGATACGCAGTATTTT.

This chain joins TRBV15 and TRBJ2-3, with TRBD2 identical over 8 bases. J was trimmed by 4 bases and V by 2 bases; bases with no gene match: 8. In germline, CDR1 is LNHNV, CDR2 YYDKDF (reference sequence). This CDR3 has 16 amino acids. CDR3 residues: CATSRSSGSWADTQYF. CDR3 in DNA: TGTGCCACCAGCAGATCGAGCGGGAGTTGGGCAGATACGCAGTATTTT.